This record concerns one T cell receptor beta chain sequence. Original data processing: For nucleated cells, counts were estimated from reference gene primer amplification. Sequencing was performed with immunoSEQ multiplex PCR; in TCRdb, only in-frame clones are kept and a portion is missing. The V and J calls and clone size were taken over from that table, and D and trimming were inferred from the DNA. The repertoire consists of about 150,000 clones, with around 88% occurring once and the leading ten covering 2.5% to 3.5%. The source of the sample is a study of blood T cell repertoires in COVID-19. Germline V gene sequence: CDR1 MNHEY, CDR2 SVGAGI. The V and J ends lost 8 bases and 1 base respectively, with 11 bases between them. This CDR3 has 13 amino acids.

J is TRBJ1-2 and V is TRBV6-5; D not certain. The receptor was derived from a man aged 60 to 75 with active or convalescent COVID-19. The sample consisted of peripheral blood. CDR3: CASAPPNNYGYTF. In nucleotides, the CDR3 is TGTGCCAGCGCCCCCCCTAATAACTATGGCTACACCTTC.